The 18 T cell receptor beta chains in this list originate from one sample, sequenced in a study of CD4+ T cells in melanoma. Sequenced by immunoSEQ multiplex PCR; TCRdb stores in-frame clones only, minus some. Here the sample spans 40,000 to 50,000 clones, about 91% being singletons. Sequenced: peripheral blood. These receptors originate from a human donor with melanoma.

This clone was observed once. This chain links TRBV18 with TRBJ2-7; TRBD2 aligns across 7 bases. Trimming cost V 3 bases and J 5 bases; bases outside gene matches: 1. CDR3 length equals 12 residues. Per germline, CDR1 KGHSH and CDR2 LQKENI. The CDR3 spells CASSPGRDEQYF. CDR3 sequence (DNA): TGTGCCAGCTCACCGGGGAGGGACGAGCAGTACTTC.

The rearrangement joins TRBV7-3 to TRBJ1-1, with D possibly matching TRBD1 (6 bases). This CDR3 comprises 13 residues. Germline CDR1 SGHTA, CDR2 FQGTGA. V shed 5 bases and J shed 8 bases, with 15 bases lying between them. The CDR3 is CASSPGGGGEAFF. For the CDR3, the DNA is TGTGCCAGCAGCCCCGGAGGGGGTGGGGAAGCTTTCTTT.

In its sample, this clone ranks as medium-sized. The chain is built from TRBV6-5 and TRBJ2-7; D may be TRBD2 (5 bases). The CDR3 is made up of 13 amino acids. Trimming pared 5 bases from V and 0 bases from J, leaving 8 bases between. From germline, CDR1 is MNHEY and CDR2 SVGAGI. The DNA of the CDR3 is TGTGCCAGCAGTCTGACTACCTCCTACGAGCAGTACTTC. It is translated as CASSLTTSYEQYF.

This rearrangement joins TRBV7-2 to TRBJ2-1; D gene unclear. This CDR3 has 16 residues. V lost 5 bases to trimming and J lost 2 bases, with 16 bases between them. Germline CDR1 is SGHTA and CDR2 is FQGNSA. CDR3 loop: CASSPSVRAPYNEQFF. The CDR3 DNA reads TGTGCCAGCAGCCCCTCCGTCCGGGCCCCCTACAATGAGCAGTTCTTC.

This clone turned up a few times. This chain connects TRBV19 to TRBJ1-1; D not resolved. From germline, CDR1 is LNHDA and CDR2 SQIVND (reference sequence). CDR3 length: 13 residues. V gave up 4 bases and J gave up 5 bases, with 11 bases separating them. The CDR3 spells CASSTQVRTEAFF. As DNA, the CDR3 is TGTGCCAGTAGTACCCAGGTTCGGACTGAAGCTTTCTTT.

This sequence joins TRBV11-1 and TRBJ2-7; TRBD1 agrees at 7 bases. The CDR3 sequence is 15 residues long. Trimming cost V 4 bases and J 3 bases; bases outside gene matches: 9. Germline CDR1 is SGHAT and CDR2 is FQDESV (reference sequence). The CDR3 nucleotides read TGTGCCAGCAGCTCCTGGGACAGCTTGGACTACGAGCAGTACTTC. This sequence encodes CASSSWDSLDYEQYF.

CDR3 amino acids: CAITDRNYGYTF. In nucleotides, the CDR3 is TGTGCCATCACAGACAGAAACTATGGCTACACCTTC. This rearrangement joins TRBV28 to TRBJ1-2, with D possibly matching TRBD1 (5 bases). The V gene lost 10 bases and the J gene lost 2 bases, with 11 bases spanning the gap. Germline V CDR1 and CDR2: MDHEN, SYDVKM. The CDR3 has 12 residues.

The chain links TRBV6-5 to TRBJ2-7; TRBD2 matches at 7 bases. V shed 8 bases and J 12 bases; nucleotides not matched to a gene: 16. The germline V gene has CDR1 MNHEY and CDR2 SVGAGI. The CDR3 is made up of 13 amino acids. The CDR3 region is CASATNAGEKLYF. The CDR3 DNA reads as TGTGCCAGCGCCACCAACGCGGGGGAGAAACTGTACTTC.

CDR3 region: CASSSGQRYNEQYF. The DNA for the CDR3 is TGTGCCAGCAGCTCGGGACAGCGCTACAACGAGCAGTACTTC. This chain joins TRBV5-8 and TRBJ2-7; 7 bases fit TRBD1. V lost 3 bases and J lost 5; bases outside the gene matches: 8. The CDR3 totals 14 residues. Germline V lookup: CDR1 SGHTS, CDR2 YDEGEE.

V gene TRBV18 combines with J gene TRBJ1-4; D possibly corresponds to TRBD1 (6 bases). Germline CDR1 reads KGHSH; CDR2 reads LQKENI. The CDR3 runs to 15 residues. Trimming removed 3 bases from V and 0 bases from J, with 8 bases in between. CDR3 in amino acids: CASSPRTATNEKLFF. In nucleotides, the CDR3 is TGTGCCAGCTCACCCCGGACAGCAACTAATGAAAAACTGTTTTTT.

The V and J genes are TRBV6-6 and TRBJ1-6; TRBD1 aligns across 9 bases. The length of the CDR3 is 12 residues. Germline CDR1 is MNHNY and CDR2 is SVGAGI (reference sequence). V lost 1 base to trimming and J lost 17 bases; unmatched junction nucleotides: 3. The CDR3 loop is CASSYLDRGIHF. The CDR3 DNA follows: TGTGCCAGCAGTTACTTGGACAGGGGTATCCACTTT.

The J gene is TRBJ1-3, the V gene TRBV5-1, with D perhaps TRBD1 (5 bases). Germline lookup yields CDR1 SGHRS and CDR2 YFSETQ. The ends were cut back, 7 bases at V and 0 bases at J, with 14 bases in the middle. The CDR3 loop spans 15 amino acids. This chain's CDR3 is CASRTGLDSGNTIYF. The CDR3 bases are TGCGCCAGCCGAACAGGTTTAGACTCTGGAAACACCATATATTTT.

The chain is built from TRBV11-2 and TRBJ2-3, with 7 bases lining up with TRBD2. With 5 bases clipped from V and 0 bases from J, the junction kept 2 bases outside the gene matches. The CDR3 loop spans 14 amino acids. Germline V gives CDR1 SGHAT, CDR2 FQNNGV. The CDR3 bases are TGTGCCAGCAGCCCGGGGGGTAGCACAGATACGCAGTATTTT. Protein sequence: CASSPGGSTDTQYF. The full variable domain, its missing parts supplied by reference TRBV11-2 and TRBJ2-3, is EAGVAQSPRYKIIEKRQSVAFWCNPISGHATLYWYQQILGQGPKLLIQFQNNGVVDDSQLPKDRFSAERLKGVDSTLKIQPAKLEDSAVYLCASSPGGSTDTQYFGPGTRLTVL.

The chain carries TRBV5-4 and TRBJ2-7; perhaps TRBD1 as D (6 bases). CDR1 SGHNT and CDR2 YYREEE come from the germline V gene (reference sequence). The CDR3 runs to 13 residues. Trimming took 1 base from V and 1 from J, leaving 6 bases between them. CDR3 in amino acids: CASSLRGSYEQYF. DNA of the CDR3: TGTGCCAGCAGCTTGAGGGGGTCCTACGAGCAGTACTTC. The whole variable domain, remainder taken from reference TRBV5-4 and TRBJ2-7, is ETGVTQSPTHLIKTRGQQVTLRCSSQSGHNTVSWYQQALGQGPQFIFQYYREEENGRGNFPPRFSGLQFPNYSSELNVNALELDDSALYLCASSLRGSYEQYFGPGTRLTVT.

This chain links TRBV7-9 with TRBJ1-1; D remains ambiguous. Trimming removed 3 bases at V and 0 bases at J, with 2 bases between. The CDR3 loop spans 12 amino acids. The germline V gene has CDR1 SEHNR and CDR2 FQNEAQ (reference sequence). In DNA, the CDR3 is TGTGCCAGCAGCTTGATGAACACTGAAGCTTTCTTT. Amino acid sequence: CASSLMNTEAFF.

In this sample, this clone turned up once. This chain links TRBV18 with TRBJ1-5, with D uncertain. The CDR3 is 15 amino acids. V was cut by 2 bases and J by 5 bases, with 13 bases left in between. Germline V CDR1 and CDR2: KGHSH, LQKENI. DNA of the CDR3: TGTGCCAGCTCACCAGGGGTAGGGATCGATCAGCCCCAGCATTTT. This encodes CASSPGVGIDQPQHF.

J is TRBJ2-1 and V is TRBV4-1; 9 nucleotides line up with TRBD1. This CDR3 spans 16 amino acids. Germline-derived CDR1 and CDR2 are MGHRA and YSYEKL. V lost 0 bases to trimming and J lost 8 bases; unmatched junction nucleotides: 8. The CDR3 loop is CASSQDPGQGFYEQFF. CDR3 DNA sequence: TGCGCCAGCAGCCAAGACCCCGGACAGGGGTTCTATGAGCAGTTCTTC.

This clone was found a few times. This chain joins TRBV4-1 and TRBJ1-2; D might be TRBD1 (5 bases). Germline V CDR1 and CDR2: MGHRA, YSYEKL. V lost 3 bases to trimming and J lost 4 bases, with 21 bases between them. This CDR3 contains 17 residues. The CDR3, as DNA: TGCGCCAGCAGCCATTTCCCAACGGGACGAAAAGCCTATGGCTACACCTTC. Its protein product is CASSHFPTGRKAYGYTF.